This T cell receptor beta chain emerged from a study of T cell responses to AZD1222 COVID-19 vaccine. Turning to the study itself: Second-dose groups at about 4 or about 12 weeks were pooled. Findings and caveats of the study: Reportedly, nearly half the spike-specific TCRs target unmutated variant regions. Females outnumbered males among donors, who were mostly white British; clonal diversity was possibly underestimated.

This table comes from immunoSEQ multiplex PCR, and its TCRdb copy is limited to in-frame clones, with some not included. In the table there are more than 110,000 clones, roughly 93% of which are singletons. Germline V gene data show CDR1 as LGHNA and CDR2 as YNFKEQ. The V end lost 10 bases, the J end lost 2 bases, and 15 bases lay between the germline ends. CDR3 size: 14 residues. In the case of this clone: Its matching antigen is unknown.

The TCR was taken from an adult in good health. The V and J genes are TRBV4-2 and TRBJ1-5; D is possibly TRBD1 (5 bases). Sample: peripheral blood, taken on day 0 of AZD1222 vaccination. The CDR3 is CANRTFARNQPQHF. The CDR3 DNA is TGTGCCAATCGGACATTTGCCCGCAATCAGCCCCAGCATTTT.